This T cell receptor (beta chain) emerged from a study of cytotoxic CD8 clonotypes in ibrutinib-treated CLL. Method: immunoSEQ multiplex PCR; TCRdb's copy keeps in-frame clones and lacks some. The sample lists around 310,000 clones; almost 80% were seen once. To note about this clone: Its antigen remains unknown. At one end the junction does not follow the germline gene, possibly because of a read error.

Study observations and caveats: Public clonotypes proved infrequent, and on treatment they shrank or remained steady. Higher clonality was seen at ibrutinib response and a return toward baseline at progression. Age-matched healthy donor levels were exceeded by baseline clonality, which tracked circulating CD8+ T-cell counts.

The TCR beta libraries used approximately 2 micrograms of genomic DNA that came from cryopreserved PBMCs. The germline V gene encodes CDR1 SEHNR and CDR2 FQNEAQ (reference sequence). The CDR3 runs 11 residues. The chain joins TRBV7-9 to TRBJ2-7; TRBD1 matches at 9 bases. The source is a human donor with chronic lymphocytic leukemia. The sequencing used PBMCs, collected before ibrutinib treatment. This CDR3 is CASSKGQGHNF. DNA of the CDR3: TGTGCCAGCAGCAAAGGACAGGGGCATAACTTC. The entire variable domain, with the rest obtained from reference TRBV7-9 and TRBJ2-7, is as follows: DTGVSQNPRHKITKRGQNVTFRCDPISEHNRLYWYRQTLGQGPEFLTYFQNEAQLEKSRLLSDRFSAERPKGSFSTLEIQRTEQGDSAMYLCASSKGQGHNFGPGTRLTVT.